What follows describes a single TCR beta chain. Its target is unknown. Using its own MiXCR run on the reads, TCRdb lists one record per CDR3 protein. The data contain a few hundred thousand distinct CDR3 sequences, around 25% of them singletons. These data come from a study of T cell repertoires in cytomegalovirus infection. Study at large: In public TCR beta signatures, there were indications of both CMV infection and matching HLA type.

The CDR3 totals 15 residues. V trimming: 6 bases; J trimming: 2 bases; junction bases outside the gene matches: 6. The rearrangement uses TRBV12-3 or TRBV12-4 and TRBJ2-5; 10 bases are a match to TRBD1. This TCR was recovered from a human donor in good health (CMV status not recorded). Some clones in this sample may be carry-over from other donors' samples. Sequencing was performed on cultured PBMCs, taken from culture after CMV antigen stimulation. The chain's CDR3 is CASRDPGQGQETQYF. DNA for the CDR3: TGTGCCAGCAGGGACCCGGGACAGGGGCAAGAGACCCAGTACTTC.